These 27 T cell receptor beta chains were sequenced from one sample in a study of blood T cell repertoires in COVID-19. Sequencing was performed with immunoSEQ multiplex PCR; in TCRdb, only in-frame clones are kept and a portion is missing. The sample includes approximately 350,000 clones, more than 70% of them seen just once. The specimen was peripheral blood. The origin of the receptors is a man younger than 40 with active or convalescent COVID-19.

This chain joins TRBV4-1 and TRBJ1-1, with D possibly TRBD1 on 6 matching bases. Deletions cut 1 base from V and 7 bases from J, with 22 bases between. CDR3 size: 17 residues. CDR1 is MGHRA and CDR2 is YSYEKL in the germline V gene. CDR3 protein: CASSQVSLNKGVGEAFF. The CDR3 region has the DNA TGCGCCAGCAGCCAAGTTTCGTTGAATAAGGGGGTTGGTGAAGCTTTCTTT.

The sample holds one count of this clone. This chain joins TRBV10-3 and TRBJ2-5; weak D call: TRBD2 (6 bases). V shed 3 bases and J shed 4 bases, with 15 bases lying between them. This CDR3 has 15 residues. Germline loops: CDR1 ENHRY, CDR2 SYGVKD. In DNA, the CDR3 is TGTGCCATCAGTGATATGGCGGTGGGGGGAGAGACCCAGTACTTC. Residues: CAISDMAVGGETQYF.

This chain links TRBV7-9 with TRBJ2-2, with 7 nucleotides matching TRBD2. This CDR3 is built from 15 residues. V was clipped by 3 bases and J by 3 bases; unmatched bases: 4. Germline V CDR1 and CDR2: SEHNR, FQNEAQ (reference sequence). This chain's CDR3 is CASSFSGAHTGELFF. Written as DNA, the CDR3 is TGTGCCAGCAGCTTCAGCGGGGCTCACACCGGGGAGCTGTTTTTT.

The V gene is TRBV6-2 or TRBV6-3, the J gene TRBJ1-5; maybe TRBD1 (6 bases). Per germline, CDR1 MNHEY and CDR2 SVGEGT. Trimming removed 5 bases at V and 0 bases at J, with 14 bases between. This CDR3 has 16 residues. The CDR3 nucleotides read TGTGCCAGCAGTCGCCGGACAGTTAATAGCAATCAGCCCCAGCATTTT. This translates into CASSRRTVNSNQPQHF.

This sequence joins TRBV11-2 and TRBJ1-4; 10 nucleotides line up with TRBD1. This CDR3 is 18 amino acids long. Germline V lookup: CDR1 SGHAT, CDR2 FQNNGV. V lost 1 base to trimming and J lost 7 bases; unmatched junction nucleotides: 12. CDR3 loop: CASSLAWPGQGMGEKLFF. CDR3 DNA sequence: TGTGCCAGCAGCTTAGCTTGGCCGGGACAGGGGATGGGTGAAAAACTGTTTTTT.

This clone was detected a few times. The V and J genes are TRBV3-1 (or the pseudogene TRBV3-2) and TRBJ1-1; 8 positions agree with TRBD1. The trim removed 5 bases at V and 11 bases at J, leaving 7 bases unmatched. CDR1 LGHDT and CDR2 YNNKEL come from the germline V gene (reference sequence). The CDR3 has 12 residues. CDR3 region: CASSSYRGGAFF. DNA of the CDR3: TGTGCCAGCAGCTCCTACAGGGGGGGGGCTTTCTTT.

The chain is built from TRBV30 and TRBJ1-1; 8 positions agree with TRBD1. The germline gives CDR1 GTSNPN, CDR2 SVGIG (reference sequence). The CDR3 consists of 12 residues. The ends lost 2 bases at V and 11 bases at J; junction bases unmatched: 7. The CDR3 coding sequence is TGTGCCTGGAGTCAACAGGGGGTATGGGCTTTCTTT. It codes for CAWSQQGVWAFF. The whole variable domain, filled in from reference TRBV30 and TRBJ1-1, reads SQTIHQWPATLVQPVGSPLSLECTVEGTSNPNLYWYRQAAGRGLQLLFYSVGIGQISSEVPQNLSASRPQDRQFILSSKKLLLSDSGFYLCAWSQQGVWAFFGQGTRLTVV.

The chain combines TRBV28 with TRBJ2-1, with 7 bases fitting TRBD2. CDR3 length: 13 amino acids. Germline lookup yields CDR1 MDHEN and CDR2 SYDVKM. J gave up 9 bases and V 6 bases, and 8 bases lay outside the gene matches. Here the CDR3 reads CASSPTSAGEQFF. The CDR3 DNA reads as TGTGCCAGCAGCCCTACTAGCGCTGGTGAGCAGTTCTTC.

This sequence joins TRBV7-2 and TRBJ1-1; no reliable D call. Germline loops: CDR1 SGHTA, CDR2 FQGNSA. V was pared by 0 bases and J by 7 bases, with 9 bases between. This CDR3 comprises 13 residues. The CDR3 protein is CASSLAAPDEAFF. The DNA for the CDR3 is TGTGCCAGCAGCTTAGCAGCCCCCGATGAAGCTTTCTTT.

This rearrangement joins TRBV11-2 to TRBJ2-7; 7 bases align to TRBD2. The J segment lost 2 bases and the V segment lost 4 bases, leaving 11 bases of the junction unmatched. The CDR3 contains 16 residues. The germline CDR1 and CDR2 sequences are SGHAT and FQNNGV. Written as DNA, the CDR3 is TGTGCCAGCAGCTCAGACTTCGGGAGGCGACCCTACGAGCAGTACTTC. Translation gives CASSSDFGRRPYEQYF.

V usage is TRBV7-9 and J usage is TRBJ1-1; no reliable D call. V lost 5 bases, J lost 0 bases, and 7 bases lay in between. The germline CDR1 and CDR2 sequences are SEHNR and FQNEAQ (reference sequence). The CDR3 has 13 residues. The CDR3 nucleotides read TGTGCCAGCAGCCCTCGGTTGAACACTGAAGCTTTCTTT. Encoded protein: CASSPRLNTEAFF.

This clone came up a few times. The V gene is TRBV5-1, the J gene TRBJ2-3; possibly TRBD2 for D (6 bases). The length of the CDR3 is 14 residues. Trimming removed 4 bases from V and 0 bases from J, with 9 bases in between. Germline V lookup: CDR1 SGHRS, CDR2 YFSETQ. This CDR3 is CASSRDSSTDTQYF. In nucleotides, the CDR3 is TGCGCCAGCAGCCGGGACTCTAGCACAGATACGCAGTATTTT.

This clone has a single count. The V gene is TRBV19, the J gene TRBJ2-1; D may be TRBD1 (6 bases). The V gene's germline CDR1 is LNHDA and CDR2 SQIVND (reference sequence). V lost 6 bases and J 4 bases, leaving 7 bases between the germline ends. The CDR3 has 12 residues. CDR3 nucleotides: TGTGCCAGTAGCGACAGGTACAATGAGCAGTTCTTC. Encoded protein: CASSDRYNEQFF.

The chain recombines TRBV4-1 with TRBJ1-5; the D gene is possibly TRBD1 (6 bases). The V end was cut by 4 bases, the J end by 3 bases, with 13 bases between. The germline V gene encodes CDR1 MGHRA and CDR2 YSYEKL. CDR3 length: 15 amino acids. The CDR3 DNA is TGCGCCAGCAGCCGAGATACAGGGAACAATCAGCCCCAGCATTTT. This sequence encodes CASSRDTGNNQPQHF.

The table lists this clone with a count of one. The chain employs TRBV14 and TRBJ2-1; D is uncertain. The CDR3 length is 13 residues. CDR1 is SGHDN, CDR2 FVKESK, per germline. Trimming removed 4 bases at V and 13 bases at J, with 17 bases between. The CDR3 sequence: CASSPRLDGVQFF. Here the CDR3 DNA reads TGTGCCAGCAGCCCCCGACTCGACGGTGTACAGTTCTTC. Full variable domain (rest looked up from reference TRBV14 and TRBJ2-1): EAGVTQFPSHSVIEKGQTVTLRCDPISGHDNLYWYRRVMGKEIKFLLHFVKESKQDESGMPNNRFLAERTGGTYSTLKVQPAELEDSGVYFCASSPRLDGVQFFGPGTRLTVL.

The V gene is TRBV18, the J gene TRBJ2-7, with TRBD1 matching 11 bases. This CDR3 contains 17 residues. CDR1 and CDR2 from the germline V gene are KGHSH and LQKENI. The V and J ends lost 4 bases and 1 base, in that order; junction bases with no gene match: 9. CDR3 in amino acids: CASSRGTGGFPSYEQYF. CDR3 coding DNA: TGTGCCAGCTCACGAGGGACAGGGGGTTTCCCTTCCTACGAGCAGTACTTC. Full variable domain (remainder filled in from reference TRBV18 and TRBJ2-7): NAGVMQNPRHLVRRRGQEARLRCSPMKGHSHVYWYRQLPEEGLKFMVYLQKENIIDESGMPKERFSAEFPKEGPSILRIQQVVRGDSAAYFCASSRGTGGFPSYEQYFGPGTRLTVT.

The chain is built from TRBV7-2 and TRBJ1-5; tentative D call: TRBD1 (6 bases). Trimming pared 5 bases from V and 5 bases from J, leaving 19 bases between. Looked up from germline, CDR1 is SGHTA and CDR2 is FQGNSA. The CDR3 spans 16 residues. CDR3 loop: CASSLGVDRIHQPQHF. In DNA form, the CDR3 reads TGTGCCAGCAGCCTAGGGGTCGACAGGATCCATCAGCCCCAGCATTTT. The complete variable domain, with remaining parts taken from reference TRBV7-2 and TRBJ1-5, reads GAGVSQSPSNKVTEKGKDVELRCDPISGHTALYWYRQSLGQGLEFLIYFQGNSAPDKSGLPSDRFSAERTGGSVSTLTIQRTQQEDSAVYLCASSLGVDRIHQPQHFGDGTRLSIL.

The V call is TRBV19, the J call TRBJ2-5; 9 positions match TRBD1. There are 15 residues in the CDR3. From germline, CDR1 is LNHDA and CDR2 SQIVND (reference sequence). V gave up 1 base and J gave up 5 bases; unmatched junction bases: 5. The DNA for the CDR3 is TGTGCCAGTAGTATAGGGGACAGGGCGAGCGAGACCCAGTACTTC. Translating gives CASSIGDRASETQYF.

The gene calls are TRBV12-3 or TRBV12-4 and TRBJ1-1, with D perhaps matching TRBD1 (6 bases). This CDR3 has 12 residues. With 5 bases removed from V and 10 bases from J, the gap between germline ends came to 14 bases. As DNA, the CDR3 is TGTGCCAGCAGTGTTACAGGGTTCTCAGCTTTCTTT. This gives the protein CASSVTGFSAFF.

The chain links TRBV19 to TRBJ1-5, with 10 positions matching TRBD1. Germline-derived CDR1 and CDR2 are LNHDA and SQIVND (reference sequence). This CDR3 has 20 amino acids. Germline trimming cut 1 base from V and 0 bases from J; bases unmatched to any gene: 12. The CDR3 here is CASSIVSWRQGAYSNQPQHF. As DNA, the CDR3 is TGTGCCAGTAGTATAGTAAGCTGGAGACAGGGGGCCTATAGCAATCAGCCCCAGCATTTT.

The chain is built from TRBV12-3 or TRBV12-4 and TRBJ2-1; D not resolved. The CDR3 has 13 residues. Between the trimmed V and J ends, which lost 6 bases and 8 bases, there was a span of 14 bases. CDR3 region: CASSSLSVDEQFF. CDR3 nucleotides: TGTGCCAGCAGCTCACTGAGTGTCGATGAGCAGTTCTTC.

The chain joins TRBV6-1 to TRBJ1-4; D is possibly TRBD1 (5 bases). The CDR3 runs to 17 residues. V was clipped by 2 bases and J by 11 bases, with 24 bases between them. Germline V gene data show CDR1 as MNHNS and CDR2 as SASEGT. The chain's CDR3 is CASSELMSAGGPGKLFF. The CDR3 DNA is TGTGCCAGCAGTGAACTGATGTCAGCGGGCGGGCCAGGGAAACTGTTTTTT.

The gene calls are TRBV27 and TRBJ1-1; the match to TRBD1 covers 10 bases. The CDR3 consists of 15 residues. The germline V gene encodes CDR1 MNHEY and CDR2 SMNVEV (reference sequence). V shed 5 bases and J 0 bases; nucleotides not matched to a gene: 3. CDR3 coding DNA: TGTGCCAGCAGTCCAGACAGGGGGCTGAACACTGAAGCTTTCTTT. Its translation: CASSPDRGLNTEAFF.

In its sample, this clone was seen once. V gene TRBV30 combines with J gene TRBJ2-2, with TRBD2 as a possible D gene (6 bases). The germline V and J ends were trimmed by 3 bases and 0 bases, with 11 bases remaining between them. Germline V lookup: CDR1 GTSNPN, CDR2 SVGIG (reference sequence). The CDR3 consists of 15 residues. The CDR3 is CAWSRTGANTGELFF. CDR3 DNA: TGTGCCTGGAGCCGGACGGGGGCGAACACCGGGGAGCTGTTTTTT. The variable domain in full, with the rest retrieved from reference TRBV30 and TRBJ2-2, is SQTIHQWPATLVQPVGSPLSLECTVEGTSNPNLYWYRQAAGRGLQLLFYSVGIGQISSEVPQNLSASRPQDRQFILSSKKLLLSDSGFYLCAWSRTGANTGELFFGEGSRLTVL.

The V call is TRBV12-2, the J call TRBJ2-3; the table assigns TRBD2, which was not confirmed against the DNA. TRBV12-2 is reported as a pseudogene. The CDR3 consists of 17 residues. The CDR3 DNA sequence: TGTGCAAGTCGCTTAGACTCACTAGCGGGTGGCACAGATACGCAGTATTTT. This codes for CASRLDSLAGGTDTQYF.

This clone occurred once. This sequence joins TRBV4-1 and TRBJ2-7, with D perhaps TRBD1 (6 bases). Germline V gives CDR1 MGHRA, CDR2 YSYEKL. V lost 0 bases to trimming and J lost 3 bases, with 15 bases between them. CDR3 length equals 16 residues. CDR3 bases: TGCGCCAGCAGCCAAGATCCACCAGGGGCCAGCTACGAGCAGTACTTC. It specifies CASSQDPPGASYEQYF.

The chain uses TRBV5-1 and TRBJ2-7; TRBD2 matches at 13 bases. Germline V gives CDR1 SGHRS, CDR2 YFSETQ. Losses at the gene ends were 3 bases for V and 6 bases for J; bases not matched to a gene: 6. The CDR3 extends over 15 amino acids. CDR3 region: CASSSRLAGGSEQYF. DNA of the CDR3: TGCGCCAGCAGCTCCAGACTAGCGGGAGGCTCCGAGCAGTACTTC.